This TCR beta chain was identified in a study of spatial heterogeneity in lung cancer. TCRdb independently ran MiXCR on the 5' RACE reads; one entry per CDR3 protein. The sample has around 110,000 distinct CDR3 sequences; 12% are singletons. Time point here: blood at routine non-recurrence follow-up after resection. Frozen PBMC, nontumor lung or tumor provided whole RNA, which was sequenced unsorted. CDR3 size: 15 residues. The germline V gene has CDR1 SGHRS and CDR2 YFSETQ. Trimming took 0 bases from V and 2 from J; bases not matched to a gene: 2. This clonotype has only a few counts. Sequenced here: PBMCs, sampled at follow-up. The chain uses TRBV5-1 and TRBJ2-1, with 7 positions matching TRBD2. The receptor was derived from a male donor with early-stage non-small cell lung cancer. CDR3 nucleotide sequence: TGCGCCAGCAGCTTGGCCGGGGGGACCTACAATGAGCAGTTCTTC. Encoded protein: CASSLAGGTYNEQFF.